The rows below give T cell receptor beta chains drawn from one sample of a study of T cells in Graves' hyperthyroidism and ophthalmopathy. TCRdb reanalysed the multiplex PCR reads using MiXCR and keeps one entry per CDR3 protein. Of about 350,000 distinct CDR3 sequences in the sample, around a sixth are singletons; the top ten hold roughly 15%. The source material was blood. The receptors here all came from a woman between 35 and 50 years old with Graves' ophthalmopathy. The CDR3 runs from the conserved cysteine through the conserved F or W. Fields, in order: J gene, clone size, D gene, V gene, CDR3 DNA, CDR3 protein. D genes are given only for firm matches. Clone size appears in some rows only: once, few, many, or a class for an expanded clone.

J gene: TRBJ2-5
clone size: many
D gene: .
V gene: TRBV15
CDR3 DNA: TGTGCCACCAGCAGAGGAGGCGCAGGGGAAGAGACCCAGTACTTC
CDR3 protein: CATSRGGAGEETQYF

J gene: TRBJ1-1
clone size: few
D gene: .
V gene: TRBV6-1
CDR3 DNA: TGTGCCAGCAGTGAAGTGGGGCTAGAAGCTTTCTTT
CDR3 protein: CASSEVGLEAFF

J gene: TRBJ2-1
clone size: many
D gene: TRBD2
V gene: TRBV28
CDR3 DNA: TGTGCCAGCAGTTTAGCGGGAGCGGTAAATGAGCAGTTCTTC
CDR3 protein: CASSLAGAVNEQFF

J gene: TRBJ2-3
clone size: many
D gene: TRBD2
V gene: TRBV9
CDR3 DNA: TGTGCCAGCTCGGCGGGGGGCCCCGATACGCAGTATTTT
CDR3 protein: CASSAGGPDTQYF

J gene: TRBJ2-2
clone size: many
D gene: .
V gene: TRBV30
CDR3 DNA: TGTGCCTTCCGGACAGAGAACACCGGGGAGCTGTTTTTT
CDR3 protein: CAFRTENTGELFF

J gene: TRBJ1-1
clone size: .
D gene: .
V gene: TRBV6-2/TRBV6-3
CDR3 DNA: TGTGCCAGCAGTACCGACGTCATGAACACTGAAGCTTTCTTT
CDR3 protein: CASSTDVMNTEAFF

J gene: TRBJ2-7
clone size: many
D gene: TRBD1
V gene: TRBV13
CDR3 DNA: TGTGCCAGCAGCGAGGACAGGTTGAGCGAGCAGTACTTC
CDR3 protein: CASSEDRLSEQYF

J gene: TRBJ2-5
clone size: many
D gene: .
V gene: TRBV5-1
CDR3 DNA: TGCGCCAGCAGCTTGGCCTGGGGGGCAGAGACCCAGTACTTC
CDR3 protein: CASSLAWGAETQYF

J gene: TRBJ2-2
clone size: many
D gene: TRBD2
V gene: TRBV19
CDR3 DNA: TGTGCCAGTAGTTACACTAGCGGGAGAGCCTCCGGGGAGCTGTTTTTT
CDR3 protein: CASSYTSGRASGELFF

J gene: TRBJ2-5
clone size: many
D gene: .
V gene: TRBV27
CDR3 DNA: TGTGCCAGCAGTTTGCCCGAGGAAGGCGAGACCCAGTACTTC
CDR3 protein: CASSLPEEGETQYF

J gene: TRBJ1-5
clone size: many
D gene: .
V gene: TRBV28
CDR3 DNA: TGTGCCAGCAGTTTATTATTTCAGGGCAGCAATCAGCCCCAGCATTTT
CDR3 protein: CASSLLFQGSNQPQHF

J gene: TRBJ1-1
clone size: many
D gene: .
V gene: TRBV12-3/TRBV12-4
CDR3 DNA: TGTGCCAGTCAGGGTGGAAGTCACACTGAAGCTTTCTTT
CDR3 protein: CASQGGSHTEAFF

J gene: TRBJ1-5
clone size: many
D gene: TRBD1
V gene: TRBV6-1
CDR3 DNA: TGTGCCAGCAGAAAACAGGGGGCAGCTCAGCCCCAGCATTTT
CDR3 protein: CASRKQGAAQPQHF

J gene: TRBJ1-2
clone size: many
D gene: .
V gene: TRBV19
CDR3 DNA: TGTGCCAGTAGTGGCGACCGCGAGAGATATGGCTACACCTTC
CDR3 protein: CASSGDRERYGYTF

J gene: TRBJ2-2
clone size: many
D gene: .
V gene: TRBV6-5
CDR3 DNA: TGTGCCAGCAGTTACCGGGTCGCCGGGGAGCTGTTTTTT
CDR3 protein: CASSYRVAGELFF

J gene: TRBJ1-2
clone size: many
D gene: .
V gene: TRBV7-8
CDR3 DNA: TGTGCCAGCAGCTTAGATTACAAAGCTAACTATGGCTACACCTTC
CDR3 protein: CASSLDYKANYGYTF

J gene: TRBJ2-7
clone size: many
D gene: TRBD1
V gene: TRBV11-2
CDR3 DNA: TGTGCCAGCAGCTTAGATCCCCTGACAGGGTCCTACGAGCAGTACTTC
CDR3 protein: CASSLDPLTGSYEQYF

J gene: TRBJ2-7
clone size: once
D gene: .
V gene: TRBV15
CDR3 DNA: TGTGCCACCAGCAGAGAGAAGTACGAGCAGTACTTC
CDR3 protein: CATSREKYEQYF

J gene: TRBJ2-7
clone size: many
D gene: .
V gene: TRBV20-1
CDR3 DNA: TGCAGTGCTAACCACGGGGGCGACTCCTACGAGCAGTACTTC
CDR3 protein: CSANHGGDSYEQYF

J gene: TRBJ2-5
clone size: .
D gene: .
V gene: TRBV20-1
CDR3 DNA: TGCAGTGCCAAGCCAGCAAACTCCGGCGAGAAGACCCAGTACTTC
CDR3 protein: CSAKPANSGEKTQYF

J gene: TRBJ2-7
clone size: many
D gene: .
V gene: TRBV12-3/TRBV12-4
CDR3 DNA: TGTGCCAGCAGTACCGCATGGGGGTACGAGCAGTACTTC
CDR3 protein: CASSTAWGYEQYF

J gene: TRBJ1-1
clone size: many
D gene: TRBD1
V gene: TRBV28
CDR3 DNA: TGTGCCAGCAGTTTATCAGGGGGTGGGAACACTGAAGCTTTCTTT
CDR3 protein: CASSLSGGGNTEAFF

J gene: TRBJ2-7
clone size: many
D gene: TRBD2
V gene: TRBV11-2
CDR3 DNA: TGTGCCAGCAAGGCTAGCGGGCCCCAGCAGTACTTC
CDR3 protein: CASKASGPQQYF

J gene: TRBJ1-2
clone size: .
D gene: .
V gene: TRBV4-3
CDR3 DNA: TGCGCCAGCAGCCCAAGAATGGTACAAATCTATGGCTACACCTTC
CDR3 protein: CASSPRMVQIYGYTF

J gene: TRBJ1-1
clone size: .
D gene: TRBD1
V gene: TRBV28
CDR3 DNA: TGTGCCAGCAGTTCCCCCTCCGGGACAGGGTTGAACACTGAAGCTTTCTTT
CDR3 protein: CASSSPSGTGLNTEAFF

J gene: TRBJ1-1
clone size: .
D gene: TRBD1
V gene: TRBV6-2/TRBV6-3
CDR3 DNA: TGTGCCAGCAGACACCCCGGACAGGGCGTGAACACTGAAGCTTTCTTT
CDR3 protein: CASRHPGQGVNTEAFF

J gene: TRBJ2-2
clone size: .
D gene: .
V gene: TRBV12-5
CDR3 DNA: TGTGCTAGTGGTTTGGAATGGCAGGGGCTGGCCGGGGAGCTGTTTTTT
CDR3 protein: CASGLEWQGLAGELFF

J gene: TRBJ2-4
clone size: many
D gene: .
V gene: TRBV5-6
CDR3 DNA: TGTGCCAGCAGCTTACCCGGACCTAACAGGGAGGCCAAAAACATTCAGTACTTC
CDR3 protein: CASSLPGPNREAKNIQYF

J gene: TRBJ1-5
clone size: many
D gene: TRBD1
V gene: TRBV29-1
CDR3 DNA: TGCAGCGTTGGGACAGGGAGGGACAATCAGCCCCAGCATTTT
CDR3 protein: CSVGTGRDNQPQHF

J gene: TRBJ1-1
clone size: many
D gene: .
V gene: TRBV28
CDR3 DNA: TGTGCCAGCAGACAAGGGACTACGAGTAACACTGAAGCTTTCTTT
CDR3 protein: CASRQGTTSNTEAFF

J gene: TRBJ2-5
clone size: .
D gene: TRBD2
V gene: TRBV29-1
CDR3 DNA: TGCAGCGTCGGACTAGCGGGAGGAGAGACCCAGCACTTC
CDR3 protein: CSVGLAGGETQHF

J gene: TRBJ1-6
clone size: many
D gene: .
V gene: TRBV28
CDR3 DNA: TGTGCCAGCAGTTTATTTGGCAGGGAGAATTCACCCCTCCACTTT
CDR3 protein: CASSLFGRENSPLHF

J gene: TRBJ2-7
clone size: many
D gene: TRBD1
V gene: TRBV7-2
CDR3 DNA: TGTGCCAGCAGCTACGAGACAGGGGGGTACGAGCAGTACTTC
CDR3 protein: CASSYETGGYEQYF

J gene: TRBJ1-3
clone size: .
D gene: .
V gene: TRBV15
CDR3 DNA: TGTGCCACCAGCAGAGACAGACTCTCTGGAAACACCATATATTTT
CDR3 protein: CATSRDRLSGNTIYF